What follows is one T cell receptor (beta chain) and its context. Its antigen remains unknown. CDR3 length equals 14 residues. Per the germline V gene, CDR1 is LNHNV and CDR2 is YYDKDF (reference sequence). V dropped 1 base and J dropped 0 bases, with 5 bases sitting between them. Time point indicated: newly diagnosed, previously untreated cHL patient sample. Magnetic negative selection was used to purify CD4+ T cells from PBMCs that had been thawed. Comparison relied on PBMCs that came from newly diagnosed, untreated classical Hodgkin lymphoma. This sample is drawn from a study of PD-1 blockade in classical Hodgkin lymphoma. Findings and limits, study-wide: The causes of the repertoire differences, possibly disease activity or prior therapy, remain undefined.

Sequenced by immunoSEQ multiplex PCR; TCRdb stores in-frame clones only, minus some. The sample has around 16,000 clones, about 86% seen once. The clonotype comes from a human donor with classical Hodgkin lymphoma. This sequence joins TRBV15 and TRBJ2-3, with D tentatively TRBD1 (5 bases). Sequenced: CD4+ T cells from blood. Here the CDR3 DNA reads TGTGCCACCAGCAGAGGACAGAGCACAGATACGCAGTATTTT. It specifies CATSRGQSTDTQYF.